The 28 T cell receptor beta chains given below trace back to one sample, sequenced in a study of OX40 agonist ivuxolimab in advanced cancers. TCRdb's table, derived via immunoSEQ multiplex PCR, lists solely in-frame clones and lacks some. Of tens of thousands of clones detected, 60% to 80% appear once; the ten largest clones hold about 5%. Material: CD4+ or CD8+ T cells sorted from blood, obtained in a trial of the OX40 agonist ivuxolimab. Source of these receptors: an adult with an advanced solid tumor such as melanoma, head and neck, liver or kidney cancer.

The rearrangement links TRBV5-1 to TRBJ1-1; D is unresolved. The CDR3 runs to 16 residues. Looked up from germline, CDR1 is SGHRS and CDR2 is YFSETQ. V was trimmed by 3 bases and J by 0 bases, leaving 15 bases between them. This CDR3 is CASSSPEFGVNTEAFF. The CDR3 DNA reads as TGCGCCAGCAGCTCGCCCGAGTTTGGAGTGAACACTGAAGCTTTCTTT.

The rearrangement uses TRBV2 and TRBJ1-5, with 10 nucleotides matching TRBD1. The junction had 11 bases not matched to a gene; V was cut back by 6 bases and J by 0 bases. The CDR3 runs 18 residues. Germline V gives CDR1 SNHLY, CDR2 FYNNEI. The CDR3 DNA follows: TGTGCCAGCAGGGTCTCCGGGACAGGGGTGCTTAGCAATCAGCCCCAGCATTTT. Translating it yields CASRVSGTGVLSNQPQHF.

The rearrangement links TRBV5-1 to TRBJ1-2, with no clear D. Germline V CDR1 and CDR2: SGHRS, YFSETQ. The V and J ends lost 2 bases and 8 bases respectively, with 13 bases between them. The CDR3 is made up of 13 amino acids. The DNA for the CDR3 is TGCGCCAGCAGCTTTTCGGACGCACGCGGCTACACCTTC. Residues: CASSFSDARGYTF.

The V and J genes are TRBV19 and TRBJ2-7; D unclear. Germline V CDR1 and CDR2: LNHDA, SQIVND (reference sequence). Trimming cost V 4 bases and J 4 bases, with 8 bases left between them. The CDR3 sequence is 12 residues long. This CDR3 reads CASSSAGYEQYF. DNA for the CDR3: TGTGCCAGTAGTAGTGCAGGATACGAGCAGTACTTC.

This chain joins TRBV7-9 and TRBJ2-3, with 7 positions matching TRBD1. The CDR3 is 16 residues long. Germline CDR1 and CDR2: SEHNR and FQNEAQ (reference sequence). V shed 5 bases and J 6 bases; nucleotides not matched to a gene: 14. CDR3 region: CASSEYRGGNLDTQYF. The CDR3 bases are TGTGCCAGCAGCGAATACAGGGGTGGAAATTTGGATACGCAGTATTTT.

CDR3 loop: CASSFGSRSSGNTIYF. DNA of the CDR3: TGTGCCAGCAGCTTCGGCAGCCGAAGCTCTGGAAACACCATATATTTT. The chain recombines TRBV7-2 with TRBJ1-3; the D is unclear. The germline gives CDR1 SGHTA, CDR2 FQGNSA. The CDR3 sequence is 16 residues long. Trimming removed 3 bases at V and 0 bases at J, with 12 bases between.

The V and J genes are TRBV11-3 and TRBJ2-3; the D gene is possibly TRBD2 (6 bases). The CDR3 runs 17 residues. Germline CDR1 and CDR2: SGHNT and YENEEA. The V and J ends lost 3 bases and 6 bases respectively, with 22 bases between them. The CDR3 region is CASSLGHQRAGGDTQYF. The CDR3 nucleotides are TGTGCCAGCAGCTTGGGGCACCAGCGGGCCGGAGGGGATACGCAGTATTTT.

The rearrangement uses TRBV2 and TRBJ1-2, with a tentative D call TRBD1 (6 bases). Germline V gene sequence: CDR1 SNHLY, CDR2 FYNNEI. V dropped 8 bases and J dropped 6 bases, with 10 bases sitting between them. The CDR3 contains 11 residues. CDR3 nucleotides: TGTGCCAGCGGACAGACGGATGGCTACACCTTC. Its translation is CASGQTDGYTF.

The gene calls are TRBV7-2 and TRBJ2-7; D might be TRBD2 (5 bases). V shed 4 bases and J shed 1 base, with 14 bases lying between them. Germline CDR1 is SGHTA and CDR2 is FQGNSA. The CDR3 is 15 residues long. CDR3 sequence reads: CASSSDRGFSYEQYF. The CDR3 coding sequence is TGTGCCAGCAGCTCCGACCGGGGTTTTTCCTACGAGCAGTACTTC.

This chain connects TRBV5-1 to TRBJ1-2; D is ambiguous. V shed 0 bases and J shed 1 base, with 7 bases lying between them. The CDR3 totals 14 residues. Germline values: CDR1 SGHRS, CDR2 YFSETQ. CDR3 loop: CASSLGDINYGYTF. The CDR3 DNA is TGCGCCAGCAGCTTGGGAGACATTAACTATGGCTACACCTTC.

This clone was counted between two and nine times. J is TRBJ1-1 and V is TRBV5-4, with D uncertain. V gave up 0 bases and J gave up 8 bases, with 8 bases separating them. The CDR3 sequence is 12 residues long. The germline CDR1 and CDR2 sequences are SGHNT and YYREEE (reference sequence). CDR3 sequence reads: CASSLERREAFF. CDR3 coding DNA: TGTGCCAGCAGCTTGGAGAGGAGGGAAGCTTTCTTT. Full variable domain (remainder filled in from reference TRBV5-4 and TRBJ1-1): ETGVTQSPTHLIKTRGQQVTLRCSSQSGHNTVSWYQQALGQGPQFIFQYYREEENGRGNFPPRFSGLQFPNYSSELNVNALELDDSALYLCASSLERREAFFGQGTRLTVV.

The J gene is TRBJ2-7, the V gene TRBV6-7; D might be TRBD2 (6 bases). TRBV6-7 is placed among ORFs of uncertain function. V was clipped by 4 bases and J by 2 bases, with 33 bases between them. The CDR3 runs to 21 residues. The CDR3 DNA is TGTGCCAGCAGTTCCCGCGAAAAAAAGGACCGGGAGATGTATGTCCCCTACGAGCAGTACTTC. Protein: CASSSREKKDREMYVPYEQYF.

By frequency in the sample, this clone is medium-sized (0.01 to 0.1%). The chain joins TRBV10-1 to TRBJ1-1; no reliable D call. Germline CDR1 reads WNHNN; CDR2 reads SYGVQD (reference sequence). Trimming pared 6 bases from V and 1 base from J, leaving 9 bases between. The CDR3 totals 13 residues. CDR3 in DNA: TGCGCCAGCAGCCAACAAACGAACACTGAAGCTTTCTTT. Its translation is CASSQQTNTEAFF.

About this clone: This CDR3 is also generated by other DNA sequences in the sample. The chain is built from TRBV7-2 and TRBJ2-3, with D unclear. Germline assignment: CDR1 SGHTA and CDR2 FQGNSA. Trimming took off 0 bases at V and 5 bases at J, with 0 bases between the two ends. This CDR3 region has 11 residues. The CDR3 nucleotides are TGTGCCAGCAGCTTAGCAGATACGCAGTATTTT. It specifies CASSLADTQYF. Full variable domain (outside the CDR3, taken from reference TRBV7-2 and TRBJ2-3): GAGVSQSPSNKVTEKGKDVELRCDPISGHTALYWYRQSLGQGLEFLIYFQGNSAPDKSGLPSDRFSAERTGGSVSTLTIQRTQQEDSAVYLCASSLADTQYFGPGTRLTVL.

The rearrangement uses TRBV5-1 and TRBJ2-1; 7 nucleotides match TRBD2. Germline loops: CDR1 SGHRS, CDR2 YFSETQ. The CDR3 has 15 residues. The V segment lost 1 base and the J segment 5 bases; nucleotides outside the gene matches: 6. The CDR3 DNA sequence: TGCGCCAGCAGCTTGACGAGCGGGGTCGACAATGAGCAGTTCTTC. It yields the protein CASSLTSGVDNEQFF.

The chain employs TRBV11-3 and TRBJ2-5; TRBD2 aligns across 7 bases. Germline lookup yields CDR1 SGHNT and CDR2 YENEEA. Unmatched junction bases numbered 6, after V lost 1 base and J lost 4 bases. The CDR3 is 15 amino acids. The CDR3 is CASSLGRLAGETQYF. The DNA of the CDR3 is TGTGCCAGCAGCTTAGGCCGACTAGCAGGAGAGACCCAGTACTTC.

The sample holds one count of this clone. V and J are TRBV19 and TRBJ2-3; unclear D gene. Trimming pared 11 bases from V and 0 bases from J, leaving 12 bases between. This CDR3 has 13 residues. Germline lookup yields CDR1 LNHDA and CDR2 SQIVND (reference sequence). The CDR3 sequence: CAPLGPSTDTQYF. The CDR3 DNA sequence: TGTGCCCCCCTCGGCCCGAGCACAGATACGCAGTATTTT.

The V gene is TRBV27, the J gene TRBJ2-1; the D gene is possibly TRBD2 (6 bases). This CDR3 region has 17 residues. Between the trimmed V and J ends, which lost 5 bases and 6 bases, there was a span of 23 bases. The germline CDR1 and CDR2 sequences are MNHEY and SMNVEV (reference sequence). CDR3: CASSLGGATPLPNEQFF. DNA for the CDR3: TGTGCCAGCAGTCTAGGAGGGGCGACGCCCTTGCCCAATGAGCAGTTCTTC.

This chain joins TRBV27 and TRBJ2-7; no clear D gene. CDR1 MNHEY and CDR2 SMNVEV come from the germline V gene (reference sequence). Trimming removed 5 bases from V and 1 base from J, with 3 bases in between. The CDR3 has 11 residues. CDR3 loop: CASSPSYEQYF. CDR3 DNA: TGTGCCAGCAGTCCTTCCTACGAGCAGTACTTC.

The chain recombines TRBV5-4 with TRBJ2-3; D is undetermined. CDR3 size: 13 residues. Germline lookup yields CDR1 SGHNT and CDR2 YYREEE (reference sequence). V was shortened by 6 bases and J by 2 bases, with 10 bases between the two germline ends. CDR3 DNA: TGTGCCAGCAACCAAGGGATCACAGATACGCAGTATTTT. It encodes CASNQGITDTQYF.

This chain connects TRBV4-3 to TRBJ1-2; 8 positions match TRBD1. CDR3 length: 16 amino acids. Unmatched junction bases numbered 9, after V lost 2 bases and J lost 4 bases. Looked up from germline, CDR1 is LGHNA and CDR2 is YSLEER. The CDR3 sequence is CASSQSAGQGGYGYTF. The CDR3 DNA is TGCGCCAGCAGCCAATCGGCCGGACAGGGAGGCTATGGCTACACCTTC.

The sample holds a few counts of this clone. This sequence joins TRBV5-1 and TRBJ1-5; D ambiguous. Trimming left V 4 bases short and J 9 bases short, with 20 bases between. Looked up from germline, CDR1 is SGHRS and CDR2 is YFSETQ. This CDR3 is 15 amino acids long. CDR3 bases: TGCGCCAGCAGCCCTAGTCCGGACGGGTCCTCGCCCCAGCATTTT. Translating it yields CASSPSPDGSSPQHF.

For the CDR3, the DNA is TGTGCCAGCAGCCCACGGGACAGTGGCAATCAGCCCCAGCATTTT. Its translation is CASSPRDSGNQPQHF. This chain joins TRBV6-5 and TRBJ1-5; 7 nucleotides align to TRBD1. The CDR3 length is 15 residues. V lost 6 bases and J lost 2; bases outside the gene matches: 7. Germline lookup yields CDR1 MNHEY and CDR2 SVGAGI.

The V call is TRBV21-1, the J call TRBJ1-5; the D call TRBD1 from the table was never checked on the DNA. TRBV21-1 is marked as a pseudogene. The CDR3 length is 15 residues. CDR3 sequence (DNA): TGTGCCAGCTCTGAATTCAGGGTCTGTAATCAGCCCCAGCATTTT. It codes for CASSEFRVCNQPQHF.

The J gene is TRBJ2-7, the V gene TRBV6-5; TRBD1 matches 8 bases. The CDR3 loop spans 14 amino acids. Per germline, CDR1 MNHEY and CDR2 SVGAGI. V trimming: 5 bases; J trimming: 4 bases; junction bases outside the gene matches: 7. Written as DNA, the CDR3 is TGTGCCAGCAGTAGGGACAGGTTCCTTTACGAGCAGTACTTC. Translated: CASSRDRFLYEQYF.

This chain joins TRBV7-2 and TRBJ1-5, with D hard to call. V was pared by 3 bases and J by 3 bases, with 15 bases between. CDR1 and CDR2 (germline): SGHTA, FQGNSA. The CDR3 spans 16 residues. As DNA, the CDR3 is TGTGCCAGCAGCTTTGGTAGAAGTTCGGACAATCAGCCCCAGCATTTT. Protein: CASSFGRSSDNQPQHF.

The chain is built from TRBV5-1 and TRBJ2-5; D possibly corresponds to TRBD2 (5 bases). CDR3 length: 15 residues. Trimming removed 2 bases from V and 3 bases from J, with 14 bases in between. Germline V gives CDR1 SGHRS, CDR2 YFSETQ. This CDR3 reads CASSFTGRGKETQYF. DNA for the CDR3: TGCGCCAGCAGCTTTACGGGCCGAGGGAAAGAGACCCAGTACTTC.

CDR3 sequence: CASSYSPGHEAFF. CDR3 DNA: TGTGCCAGCAGTTACTCACCGGGGCATGAAGCTTTCTTT. The V call is TRBV6-6, the J call TRBJ1-1, with TRBD1 as a possible D gene (5 bases). The CDR3 is made up of 13 amino acids. The germline V gene has CDR1 MNHNY and CDR2 SVGAGI (reference sequence). V lost 0 bases to trimming and J lost 7 bases, with 9 bases between them.